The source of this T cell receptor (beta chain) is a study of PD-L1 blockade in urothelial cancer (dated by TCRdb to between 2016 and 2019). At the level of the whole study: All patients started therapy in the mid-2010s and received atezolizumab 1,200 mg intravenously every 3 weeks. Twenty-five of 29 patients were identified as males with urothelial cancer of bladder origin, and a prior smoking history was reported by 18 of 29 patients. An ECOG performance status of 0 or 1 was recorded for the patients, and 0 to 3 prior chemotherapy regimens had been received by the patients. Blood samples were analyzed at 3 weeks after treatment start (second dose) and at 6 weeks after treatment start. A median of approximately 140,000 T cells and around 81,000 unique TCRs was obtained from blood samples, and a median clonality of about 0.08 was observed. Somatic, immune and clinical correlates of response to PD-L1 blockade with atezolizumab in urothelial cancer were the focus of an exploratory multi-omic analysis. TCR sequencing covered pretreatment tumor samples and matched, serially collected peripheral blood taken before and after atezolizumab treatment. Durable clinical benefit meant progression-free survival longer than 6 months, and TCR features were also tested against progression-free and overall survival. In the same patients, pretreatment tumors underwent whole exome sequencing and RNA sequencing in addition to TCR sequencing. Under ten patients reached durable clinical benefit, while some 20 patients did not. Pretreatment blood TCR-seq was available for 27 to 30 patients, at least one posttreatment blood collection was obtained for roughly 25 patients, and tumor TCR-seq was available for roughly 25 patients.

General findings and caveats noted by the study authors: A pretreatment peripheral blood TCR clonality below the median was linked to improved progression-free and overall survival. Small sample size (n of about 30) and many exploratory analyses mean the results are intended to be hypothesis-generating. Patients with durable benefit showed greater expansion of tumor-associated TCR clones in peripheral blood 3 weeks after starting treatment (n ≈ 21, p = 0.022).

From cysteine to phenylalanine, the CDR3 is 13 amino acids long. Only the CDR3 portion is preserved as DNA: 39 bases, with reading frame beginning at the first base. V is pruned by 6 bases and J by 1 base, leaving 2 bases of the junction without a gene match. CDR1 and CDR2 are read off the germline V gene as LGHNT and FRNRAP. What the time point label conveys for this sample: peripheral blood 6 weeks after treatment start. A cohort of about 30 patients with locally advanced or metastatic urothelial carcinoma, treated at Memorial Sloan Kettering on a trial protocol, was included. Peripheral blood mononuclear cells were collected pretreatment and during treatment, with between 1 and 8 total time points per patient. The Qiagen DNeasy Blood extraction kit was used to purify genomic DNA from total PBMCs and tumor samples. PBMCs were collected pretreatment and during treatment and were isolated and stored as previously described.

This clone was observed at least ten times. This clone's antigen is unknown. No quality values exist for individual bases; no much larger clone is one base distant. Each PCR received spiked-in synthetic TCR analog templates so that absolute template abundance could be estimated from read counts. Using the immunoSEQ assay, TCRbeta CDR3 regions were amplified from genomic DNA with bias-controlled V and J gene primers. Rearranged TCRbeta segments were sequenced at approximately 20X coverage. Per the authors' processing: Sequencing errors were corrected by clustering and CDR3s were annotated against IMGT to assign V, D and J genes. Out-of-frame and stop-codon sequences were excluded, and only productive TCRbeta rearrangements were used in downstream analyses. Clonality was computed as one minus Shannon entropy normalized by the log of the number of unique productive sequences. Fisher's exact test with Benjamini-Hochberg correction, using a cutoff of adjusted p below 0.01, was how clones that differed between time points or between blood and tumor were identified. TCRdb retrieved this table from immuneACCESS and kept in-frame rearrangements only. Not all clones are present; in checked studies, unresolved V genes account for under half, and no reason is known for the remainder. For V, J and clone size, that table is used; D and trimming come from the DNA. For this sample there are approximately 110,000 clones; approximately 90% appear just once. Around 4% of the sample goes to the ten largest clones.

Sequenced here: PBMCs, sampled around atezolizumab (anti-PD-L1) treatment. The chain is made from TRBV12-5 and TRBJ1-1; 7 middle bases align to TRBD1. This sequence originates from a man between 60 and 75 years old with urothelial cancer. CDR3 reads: CASGWTGNTEAFF. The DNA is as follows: TGTGCTAGTGGCTGGACAGGGAACACTGAAGCTTTCTTT.